This TCR beta chain was sequenced during a study of CD8 T cells in Susac syndrome (dated 2019 in TCRdb). With regard to the full study: Repertoire sequencing was used to test whether CD8+ T cell activation and differentiation in Susac syndrome was antigen driven. CD8+ T cell repertoire clonality was compared between fewer than 13 healthy donors, some 14 Susac syndrome patients and roughly 15 multiple sclerosis patients. General findings and caveats noted by the study authors: The number of individuals in the TCR sequencing and HLA analysis was recognized as being relatively small.

In the case of this clonotype: The clone's antigen remains unknown. Base qualities are missing; no much larger clone stands one base away.

From the cysteine through the phenylalanine, the CDR3 covers 14 amino acids. Solely the CDR3 DNA is kept, with 42 bases framed from the first base. V drops 4 bases and J drops 7 bases, leaving 16 bases in between. The germline V gene (reference sequence) supplies CDR1 SEHNR and CDR2 FQNEAQ. High-throughput TCR beta sequencing profiled peripheral blood CD8+ and CD4+ T cells from healthy donors, Susac syndrome patients and multiple sclerosis patients. Treatment-naive patients with stable or active relapsing-remitting disease fulfilling revised McDonald criteria were used as multiple sclerosis controls. Bulk CD8+ and CD4+ T cells were purified by magnetic negative isolation, whereas CD8+ TEMRA cells were enriched by FACS. Blood was collected in EDTA tubes and processed within 24 hours, with PBMCs isolated through density gradient centrifugation. PBMCs intended for TCR sequencing were cryopreserved in liquid nitrogen and thawed later in a water bath at 37 degrees C. Purity of sorted or isolated CD4+, CD8+ and CD8+ TEMRA cells was at least 90%.

RNA was extracted with the RNeasy kit and about 0.5 to 1 ug was reverse transcribed using random hexamers. The immunoSEQ multiplex PCR assay, which covers 54 Vbeta and 13 Jbeta segments, was used to amplify TCR beta CDR3 regions. PCR amplification bias was corrected using a synthetic template baseline for primer optimization and computational correction. Processing in the source paper ran as follows. Only productive sequences were kept, with reads annotated to V, D and J genes according to IMGT and analyzed in immunoSEQ Analyzer. To calculate clonality, Shannon entropy was normalized by log2 of the number of productive unique sequences and then subtracted from one. For each patient and control, public and private clones were evaluated within the 100 most prevalent clones. Susac-specific clones were defined as absent from healthy and MS cohorts, roughly 1,100 published viral clones and other ImmuneACCESS disease sequences. Clones were called with MiXCR by TCRdb after fastp trimmed the public reads at Q25, and only in-frame beta chains were retained. Rows are unified per CDR3 protein, each entry keeping the most common DNA and genes. Clone size and V and J calls follow TCRdb, not the original study. The table for this sample lists about 300,000 distinct CDR3 sequences; 75% to 85% of them were counted only once. Around 0.21% of the sample rests with the top ten.

The sequence is built from TRBV7-9 and TRBJ2-5; the D gene is perhaps TRBD1 or TRBD2, as each covers 5 bases. Sequencing used CD8+ T cells from PBMCs. The sequence was obtained from a human donor with multiple sclerosis. The DNA sequence reads TGTGCCAGCAGCTGGGACGTCGGCCCTTTGACCCAGTACTTC. Translated, this is CASSWDVGPLTQYF.